A selection of T cell receptor beta chains follows, all from one sample in a study of T-cell reconstitution after alpha-beta-depleted transplantation in children. Using its own MiXCR run on the PCR reads, TCRdb lists one record per CDR3 protein. The profile shows approximately 210,000 distinct CDR3 sequences, roughly a sixth of them singletons. Sequencing was performed on PBMCs, mostly from graft donor cells, taken 360 days after TCRalphabeta/CD19-depleted stem cell transplant. The receptors were gathered from a male patient aged 2 to 9 who had a stem cell transplant for acute lymphoblastic leukemia, so the T cells may come from the graft donor. Each CDR3 is given with its conserved first and last residue. Each record gives: clone size, D gene, V gene, J gene, CDR3 protein, CDR3 DNA. A D gene is named only where the DNA matches it firmly. Not every row has a clone size; where given, it reads once, few, many or a size class.

>.|TRBD1|TRBV20-1|TRBJ2-7
CSAIRTGTYEQYF
TGCAGTGCTATACGGACAGGGACCTACGAGCAGTACTTC
>many|TRBD1|TRBV7-9|TRBJ2-7
CASSFKPGTGNSYEQYF
TGTGCCAGCAGCTTTAAACCCGGGACAGGGAACTCCTACGAGCAGTACTTC
>.|TRBD2|TRBV6-2/TRBV6-3|TRBJ2-7
CASSDRRGGIYEQYF
TGTGCCAGCAGCGACCGGCGGGGGGGCATTTACGAGCAGTACTTC
>few|.|TRBV24-1|TRBJ2-1
CATSDSLTSHAFF
TGTGCCACCAGTGATTCCCTAACTTCCCATGCGTTCTTC
>few|.|TRBV7-8|TRBJ1-1
CASSLARGTEAFF
TGTGCCAGCAGCTTAGCGCGAGGGACTGAAGCTTTCTTT
>.|.|TRBV11-2|TRBJ2-5
CASSLAGLQETQYF
TGTGCCAGCAGCTTAGCTGGATTACAAGAGACCCAGTACTTC
>.|.|TRBV6-5|TRBJ2-2
CASSYRGANGAGELFF
TGTGCCAGCAGTTATCGGGGGGCAAACGGGGCCGGGGAGCTGTTTTTT
>few|TRBD1|TRBV7-2|TRBJ2-1
CASSSYEQGWGEQFF
TGTGCCAGCAGCTCGTACGAACAGGGGTGGGGTGAGCAGTTCTTC
>few|.|TRBV12-3/TRBV12-4|TRBJ1-2
CASSLTGNDGYTF
TGTGCCAGCAGTTTAACAGGGAACGATGGCTACACCTTC
>.|TRBD1|TRBV4-2|TRBJ2-2
CASSSGDRENGELFF
TGTGCCAGCAGTTCCGGGGACAGGGAGAACGGGGAGCTGTTTTTT
>.|TRBD1|TRBV5-1|TRBJ2-7
CASSLVGQGGHEQYF
TGCGCCAGCAGCTTGGTAGGACAGGGAGGCCACGAGCAGTACTTC
>once|.|TRBV18|TRBJ2-5
CASSPRSGVQKTQYF
TGTGCCAGCTCACCACGTTCGGGGGTCCAAAAGACCCAGTACTTC
>.|TRBD1|TRBV20-1|TRBJ2-7
CSATYRDRAYEQYF
TGCAGTGCTACTTACCGGGACAGGGCCTACGAGCAGTACTTC
>once|.|TRBV6-1|TRBJ1-1
CASRWGGPNTEAFF
TGTGCCAGCAGGTGGGGCGGACCGAACACTGAAGCTTTCTTT
>.|TRBD1|TRBV28|TRBJ2-4
CASSRDSAGKNIQYF
TGTGCCAGCAGCCGGGACAGCGCCGGCAAAAACATTCAGTACTTC
>.|.|TRBV7-2|TRBJ2-3
CASSLDVGGTDTQYF
TGTGCCAGCAGCTTAGACGTGGGGGGCACAGATACGCAGTATTTT
>.|.|TRBV28|TRBJ2-4
CASRKTDRGRGKNIQYF
TGTGCCAGCAGAAAAACAGACCGGGGCCGGGGCAAAAACATTCAGTACTTC
>few|TRBD1|TRBV7-2|TRBJ1-1
CASSPGGEGTEAFF
TGTGCCAGCAGCCCAGGGGGCGAAGGCACTGAAGCTTTCTTT
>.|.|TRBV7-9|TRBJ1-1
CASSLFGQMNTEAFF
TGTGCCAGCAGCTTATTCGGGCAGATGAACACTGAAGCTTTCTTT
>few|.|TRBV12-3/TRBV12-4|TRBJ1-4
CASSLGRVGEKLFF
TGTGCCAGCAGTTTAGGTAGGGTGGGCGAAAAACTGTTTTTT
>few|TRBD1|TRBV20-1|TRBJ2-4
CSARPRDRVAKNIQYF
TGCAGTGCTCGGCCCCGGGACAGGGTAGCCAAAAACATTCAGTACTTC
>many|.|TRBV5-1|TRBJ1-1
CASSLGGRNTEAFF
TGCGCCAGCAGCTTAGGGGGACGGAACACTGAAGCTTTCTTT